One and the same sample provided the 15 T cell receptor beta chains below, sequenced in a study of OX40 agonist ivuxolimab in advanced cancers. Repertoires were generated with immunoSEQ multiplex PCR, while TCRdb's copy carries only in-frame clones and drops some. The profile covers some 25,000 clones, with approximately 86% appearing a single time and 42% taken by the ten largest. The sample here was CD4+ or CD8+ T cells sorted from blood, taken in a trial of the OX40 agonist ivuxolimab. These receptors were collected from an adult with an advanced solid tumor such as melanoma, head and neck, liver or kidney cancer.

The chain has TRBV4-2 and TRBJ2-7, with unresolved D. V shed 5 bases and J shed 2 bases, with 16 bases lying between them. The CDR3 totals 15 residues. Germline loops: CDR1 LGHNA, CDR2 YNFKEQ. CDR3: CASSINSGETYEQYF. The CDR3 region has the DNA TGTGCCAGCAGCATCAATAGTGGGGAAACCTACGAGCAGTACTTC.

V and J are TRBV6-1 and TRBJ2-1; no firm D call. CDR3 length: 13 residues. Trimming shortened V by 7 bases and J by 0 bases, and 7 bases separated the two germline ends. Germline V gives CDR1 MNHNS, CDR2 SASEGT. The CDR3 is CASTSSSYNEQFF. The CDR3 DNA reads TGTGCCAGCACGTCTAGCTCCTACAATGAGCAGTTCTTC.

This sequence joins TRBV4-1 and TRBJ2-1; 12 nucleotides agree with TRBD2. Germline-derived CDR1 and CDR2 are MGHRA and YSYEKL. The CDR3 extends over 17 amino acids. Losses at the gene ends were 2 bases for V and 7 bases for J; bases not matched to a gene: 9. The CDR3 DNA sequence: TGCGCCAGCAGCCAAAATCTAGCGGGGGGGCCTATGAATGAGCAGTTCTTC. Translating it yields CASSQNLAGGPMNEQFF.

The genes are TRBV4-1 and TRBJ2-1; D unclear. This CDR3 has 12 amino acids. The germline V gene has CDR1 MGHRA and CDR2 YSYEKL. Between the trimmed V and J ends, which lost 1 base and 14 bases, there was a span of 12 bases. The CDR3 here is CASSQGARSKFF. The CDR3 DNA reads as TGCGCCAGCAGCCAAGGGGCCCGATCAAAGTTCTTC.

The genes are TRBV5-6 and TRBJ1-3; no clear D gene. Germline CDR1 is SGHDT and CDR2 is YYEEEE. This CDR3 contains 13 residues. Between the trimmed V and J ends, which lost 1 base and 2 bases, there was a span of 4 bases. The CDR3 DNA reads TGTGCCAGCAGCTTGTGGACTGGAAACACCATATATTTT. Translated, it gives CASSLWTGNTIYF.

The chain has TRBV9 and TRBJ1-1, with D possibly matching TRBD1 (6 bases). Germline V gives CDR1 SGDLS, CDR2 YYNGEE. The CDR3 sequence is 14 residues long. Trimming cost V 0 bases and J 3 bases, with 9 bases left between them. The CDR3 region has the DNA TGTGCCAGCAGCGTAGAAGGGGGTCACACTGAAGCTTTCTTT. Translation gives CASSVEGGHTEAFF.

The chain recombines TRBV7-3 with TRBJ2-2; D gene unclear. This CDR3 comprises 14 residues. Germline V gene lookup returns CDR1 SGHTA and CDR2 FQGTGA. The V end lost 2 bases, the J end lost 5 bases, and 9 bases lay between the germline ends. DNA of the CDR3: TGTGCCAGCAGCTTATTCTGGACGACCGGGGAGCTGTTTTTT. This gives the protein CASSLFWTTGELFF.

This clone was detected only a few times. This chain connects TRBV28 to TRBJ2-7, with 7 positions matching TRBD1. The CDR3 sequence is 12 residues long. V shed 6 bases and J 4 bases; nucleotides not matched to a gene: 3. The germline gives CDR1 MDHEN, CDR2 SYDVKM. DNA for the CDR3: TGTGCCAGCAGCTGGACAGGTTACGAGCAGTACTTC. Amino acid sequence: CASSWTGYEQYF.

The rearrangement joins TRBV28 to TRBJ1-4; TRBD1 might be the D (5 bases). This CDR3 region has 15 residues. Per the germline V gene, CDR1 is MDHEN and CDR2 is SYDVKM. Trimming cost V 3 bases and J 3 bases, with 11 bases left between them. CDR3 DNA sequence: TGTGCCAGCAGTTTGAGGGGACCACCTAATGAAAAACTGTTTTTT. This translates into CASSLRGPPNEKLFF. Supplemented by reference TRBV28 and TRBJ1-4, the full variable domain reads DVKVTQSSRYLVKRTGEKVFLECVQDMDHENMFWYRQDPGLGLRLIYFSYDVKMKEKGDIPEGYSVSREKKERFSLILESASTNQTSMYLCASSLRGPPNEKLFFGSGTQLSVL.

CDR3 protein: CASSLTGSSSYEQYF. The CDR3 coding sequence is TGTGCCAGTAGTCTGACAGGGTCCAGCTCCTACGAGCAGTACTTC. V is TRBV19 and J is TRBJ2-7, with 7 bases aligning to TRBD1. The germline gives CDR1 LNHDA, CDR2 SQIVND (reference sequence). The CDR3 runs to 15 residues. After removal of 5 bases from V and 0 bases from J, the junction contained 7 bases not matched to a gene.

V gene TRBV27 combines with J gene TRBJ2-7; tentative D call: TRBD1 (6 bases). This CDR3 has 14 amino acids. V lost 3 bases to trimming and J lost 2 bases, with 11 bases between them. Per the germline V gene, CDR1 is MNHEY and CDR2 is SMNVEV (reference sequence). The CDR3 nucleotides read TGTGCCAGCAGTTTCTCTCAGGGGACCTACGAGCAGTACTTC. It is translated as CASSFSQGTYEQYF.

Points on this clone: Other DNA sequences within the sample encode an identical CDR3. The rearrangement joins TRBV10-2 to TRBJ2-3, with D maybe TRBD2 (6 bases). Germline V gives CDR1 WSHSY, CDR2 SAAADI. V was shortened by 0 bases and J by 2 bases, with 9 bases between the two germline ends. CDR3 size: 15 residues. In DNA form, the CDR3 reads TGCGCCAGCAGTGAGTCCGGAGGGGCCACAGATACGCAGTATTTT. Its translation: CASSESGGATDTQYF.

V and J are TRBV19 and TRBJ1-5; D not resolved. Trimming took off 3 bases at V and 0 bases at J, with 9 bases between the two ends. The CDR3 runs 15 residues. In germline, CDR1 is LNHDA, CDR2 SQIVND (reference sequence). Here the CDR3 DNA reads TGTGCCAGTAGTATTGGGGATTATAGCAATCAGCCCCAGCATTTT. It encodes CASSIGDYSNQPQHF.

The chain joins TRBV19 to TRBJ1-2; D is unresolved. Germline assignment: CDR1 LNHDA and CDR2 SQIVND (reference sequence). Trimming left V 3 bases short and J 4 bases short, with 6 bases between. The length of the CDR3 is 12 residues. CDR3: CASSIDLYGYTF. The CDR3 DNA reads TGTGCCAGTAGTATTGACCTCTATGGCTACACCTTC.

The gene calls are TRBV5-4 and TRBJ1-1; a weak D match, TRBD1 (6 bases). CDR3 size: 13 residues. V shed 3 bases and J shed 4 bases, with 10 bases lying between them. Germline CDR1 and CDR2: SGHNT and YYREEE (reference sequence). CDR3 DNA: TGTGCCAGCAGCTGGGGGCTGGGCACTGAAGCTTTCTTT. This sequence encodes CASSWGLGTEAFF. The full variable domain, with the rest looked up from reference TRBV5-4 and TRBJ1-1, is ETGVTQSPTHLIKTRGQQVTLRCSSQSGHNTVSWYQQALGQGPQFIFQYYREEENGRGNFPPRFSGLQFPNYSSELNVNALELDDSALYLCASSWGLGTEAFFGQGTRLTVV.